This T cell receptor (beta chain) came from a study of blood T cell repertoires in COVID-19. The method was immunoSEQ multiplex PCR; TCRdb's version includes in-frame clones alone and lacks a portion of them. Of over 65,000 clones detected, 65% to 90% appear once; the ten largest clones hold about 45%. CDR3 length equals 14 residues. The germline gives CDR1 MNHEY, CDR2 SVGAGI. Trimming removed 6 bases at V and 7 bases at J, with 19 bases between. The origin of this receptor is a man older than 75 with acute or convalescent COVID-19. The chain employs TRBV6-5 and TRBJ2-7; D is perhaps TRBD2 (6 bases). The material sequenced was peripheral blood. CDR3 DNA sequence: TGTGCCAGCAGAACGGGACTTAGTACGGGGGAGCAGTACTTC. It specifies CASRTGLSTGEQYF.